This T cell receptor (beta chain) was sequenced for a study of breast tumors, draining lymph nodes, adjacent tissues. Study-wide findings and caveats: Compared with lymph nodes, tumors were less diverse; compared with nontumor tissue, more. Luminal-like breast cancer showed significantly higher tumor–nontumor repertoire similarity than basal-like.

There are a few counts of this clonotype. Its antigen is not identified. From the multiplex PCR reads, TCRdb called clonotypes with MiXCR, one entry per CDR3 protein. The table has about 35,000 distinct CDR3 sequences, just over 35% seen once; the top ten hold about 11%. Germline V CDR1 and CDR2: SEHNR, FQNEAQ (reference sequence). After removal of 4 bases from V and 1 base from J, the junction contained 13 bases not matched to a gene. The CDR3 sequence is 18 residues long. The V gene is TRBV7-9, the J gene TRBJ2-1, with 7 nucleotides matching TRBD2. The sequenced material came from breast tumor tissue. The sequence came from a female donor with breast cancer. Some clones in this sample may be carry-over from other donors' samples. DNA of the CDR3: TGTGCCAGCAGCTCTTCCGGGACTACCCGAAGGTCCTACAATGAGCAGTTCTTC. Its protein is CASSSSGTTRRSYNEQFF.